The 7 T cell receptor beta chains reported below all come from one sample, sequenced in a study of shared clonotypes between healthy human individuals. The assay was immunoSEQ multiplex PCR, and TCRdb's table has in-frame clones only and misses some. The table includes 2 million to 2.5 million clones, 85% to 95% detected once. Source material: naive CD4+ T cells from PBMCs. Sample subset: CD45RA+ positively selected. The receptor set was obtained from a man between 18 and 29 years old in good health. Some clones in this sample may be carry-over from other donors' samples.

This sequence joins TRBV7-2 and TRBJ1-3, with 10 positions matching TRBD1. The CDR3 contains 16 residues. V was clipped by 1 base and J by 2 bases; unmatched bases: 2. Germline V gene lookup returns CDR1 SGHTA and CDR2 FQGNSA. The CDR3 protein is CASSLGGTGAGNTIYF. CDR3 coding DNA: TGTGCCAGCAGCTTAGGGGGGACAGGGGCTGGAAACACCATATATTTT. Complete variable domain (other parts from reference TRBV7-2 and TRBJ1-3): GAGVSQSPSNKVTEKGKDVELRCDPISGHTALYWYRQSLGQGLEFLIYFQGNSAPDKSGLPSDRFSAERTGGSVSTLTIQRTQQEDSAVYLCASSLGGTGAGNTIYFGEGSWLTVV.

This clone was detected once. V is TRBV23-1 and J is TRBJ2-1, with 14 bases that match TRBD2. TRBV23-1 is given ORF status, its function remaining uncertain. The CDR3 totals 14 residues. Trimming removed 5 bases from V and 7 bases from J; junction bases left unmatched: 1. The CDR3 DNA reads TGCGCCAGCAGTGGGACTAGCGGGAGTAATGAGCAGTTCTTC. This codes for CASSGTSGSNEQFF.

The rearrangement uses TRBV28 and TRBJ2-1; the match to TRBD2 covers 12 bases. Germline CDR1 MDHEN, CDR2 SYDVKM. The CDR3 sequence is 16 residues long. V gave up 2 bases and J gave up 8 bases; unmatched junction bases: 7. The CDR3 coding sequence is TGTGCCAGCAGTTTACCGACTAGCGGGAGTGTCTATGAGCAGTTCTTC. Translating gives CASSLPTSGSVYEQFF.

The rearrangement joins TRBV6-1 to TRBJ1-5; D not certain. Germline assignment: CDR1 MNHNS and CDR2 SASEGT. V was trimmed by 7 bases and J by 7 bases, leaving 11 bases between them. The CDR3 contains 12 residues. The chain's CDR3 is CASTQSTQPQHF. The CDR3 DNA sequence: TGTGCCAGCACCCAGAGTACCCAGCCCCAGCATTTT.

The genes are TRBV5-4 and TRBJ2-1, with 9 positions matching TRBD2. The CDR3 has 16 residues. The junction had 11 bases not matched to a gene; V was cut back by 2 bases and J by 8 bases. Germline lookup yields CDR1 SGHNT and CDR2 YYREEE (reference sequence). CDR3 DNA: TGTGCCAGCAGCTTAACCCCCGTAGCGGGGGCGGATGAGCAGTTCTTC. Its protein product is CASSLTPVAGADEQFF.

V usage is TRBV15 and J usage is TRBJ2-5, with 7 positions matching TRBD2. The V and J ends lost 4 bases and 7 bases, in that order; junction bases with no gene match: 6. CDR1 and CDR2 from the germline V gene are LNHNV and YYDKDF (reference sequence). This CDR3 region has 13 residues. CDR3 amino acids: CATSTRREGTQYF. CDR3 coding DNA: TGTGCCACCAGCACCAGGAGGGAGGGGACCCAGTACTTC.

Details on this clone: Distinct nucleotide sequences in the sample also encode this CDR3. The V gene is TRBV10-3, the J gene TRBJ1-3; D gene ambiguous. Trimming removed 2 bases at V and 1 base at J, with 6 bases between. The CDR3 sequence is 14 residues long. Germline-derived CDR1 and CDR2 are ENHRY and SYGVKD. CDR3 sequence (DNA): TGTGCCATCAGTGAGCGGGGATCTGGAAACACCATATATTTT. It is translated as CAISERGSGNTIYF.